Following are 16 T cell receptor beta chains from one sample sequenced in a study of shared clonotypes between healthy human individuals. The method was immunoSEQ multiplex PCR; TCRdb's version includes in-frame clones alone and lacks a portion of them. The sample records 1.4 million or so clones, around 98.5% being singletons. Sequencing was carried out using naive CD4+ T cells sorted from blood. The sample's subset: CD45RA+ positively selected. All receptors come from a man aged 25-40 years in good health.

The chain uses TRBV2 and TRBJ2-1; tentatively, D is TRBD2 (6 bases). V shed 3 bases and J shed 0 bases, with 12 bases lying between them. Germline-derived CDR1 and CDR2 are SNHLY and FYNNEI. The length of the CDR3 is 16 residues. The CDR3 spells CASSDIAAYSYNEQFF. CDR3 nucleotides: TGTGCCAGCAGTGACATAGCGGCGTACTCCTACAATGAGCAGTTCTTC.

The CDR3 is CASSLQGALETQYF. CDR3 sequence (DNA): TGTGCCAGCAGCTTACAGGGGGCGTTGGAGACCCAGTACTTC. This chain uses TRBV11-3 with TRBJ2-5, with TRBD1 matching over 8 bases. Looked up from germline, CDR1 is SGHNT and CDR2 is YENEEA. The CDR3 is 14 amino acids. The junction had 4 bases not matched to a gene; V was cut back by 2 bases and J by 5 bases.

This sequence joins TRBV30 and TRBJ2-1; tentative D call: TRBD2 (6 bases). V was clipped by 3 bases and J by 3 bases, with 15 bases between them. This CDR3 has 15 residues. The germline V gene encodes CDR1 GTSNPN and CDR2 SVGIG (reference sequence). In DNA form, the CDR3 reads TGTGCCTGGAGCGCGTATAGCGGCAGCTACAATGAGCAGTTCTTC. Translated: CAWSAYSGSYNEQFF. Complete variable domain (other parts from reference TRBV30 and TRBJ2-1): SQTIHQWPATLVQPVGSPLSLECTVEGTSNPNLYWYRQAAGRGLQLLFYSVGIGQISSEVPQNLSASRPQDRQFILSSKKLLLSDSGFYLCAWSAYSGSYNEQFFGPGTRLTVL.

The chain links TRBV25-1 to TRBJ1-1; 8 nucleotides match TRBD1. V lost 3 bases to trimming and J lost 2 bases; unmatched junction nucleotides: 5. Germline values: CDR1 MGHDK, CDR2 SYGVNS. CDR3 length equals 15 residues. As DNA, the CDR3 is TGTGCCAGCAGTGATAACAGGGGGTTAAACACTGAAGCTTTCTTT. This gives the protein CASSDNRGLNTEAFF.

V gene TRBV29-1 combines with J gene TRBJ1-1; D ambiguous. The germline gives CDR1 SQVTM, CDR2 ANQGSEA. Trimming pared 7 bases from V and 4 bases from J, leaving 10 bases between. The CDR3 runs 11 residues. CDR3 sequence: CSARIATEAFF. DNA of the CDR3: TGCAGCGCCCGGATCGCCACTGAAGCTTTCTTT. The entire variable domain, with the rest obtained from reference TRBV29-1 and TRBJ1-1, is as follows: SAVISQKPSRDICQRGTSLTIQCQVDSQVTMMFWYRQQPGQSLTLIATANQGSEATYESGFVIDKFPISRPNLTFSTLTVSNMSPEDSSIYLCSARIATEAFFGQGTRLTVV.

This chain links TRBV6-6 with TRBJ2-3; the match to TRBD2 covers 8 bases. The CDR3 is 16 amino acids. Germline CDR1 MNHNY, CDR2 SVGAGI (reference sequence). V lost 6 bases and J lost 8; bases outside the gene matches: 16. In nucleotides, the CDR3 is TGTGCCAGCAGGCCCTTAGGGACTAGAGAGGGGGGTACGCAGTATTTT. Residues: CASRPLGTREGGTQYF.

This chain joins TRBV5-1 and TRBJ2-7; D tentatively reads TRBD1 or TRBD2 (6 bases each). Per the germline V gene, CDR1 is SGHRS and CDR2 is YFSETQ. The CDR3 has 14 residues. V lost 2 bases to trimming and J lost 5 bases, with 14 bases between them. The CDR3 here is CASSLRGRLDEQYF. The CDR3 DNA follows: TGCGCCAGCAGCTTACGGGGGCGATTGGACGAGCAGTACTTC.

This chain links TRBV7-6 with TRBJ2-4, with no clear D. In germline, CDR1 is SGHVS, CDR2 FNYEAQ. The V end lost 5 bases, the J end lost 8 bases, and 16 bases lay between the germline ends. CDR3 size: 14 residues. CDR3 sequence: CASSPDGPRHIQYF. The CDR3 DNA is TGTGCCAGCAGCCCAGACGGTCCACGGCACATTCAGTACTTC.

The chain joins TRBV14 to TRBJ1-3; D not resolved. Per germline, CDR1 SGHDN and CDR2 FVKESK. CDR3 length: 13 residues. V was shortened by 5 bases and J by 4 bases, with 9 bases between the two germline ends. CDR3 protein: CASSLRLGNTIYF. The CDR3, as DNA: TGTGCCAGCAGCTTAAGGCTCGGAAACACCATATATTTT.

The chain couples TRBV27 to TRBJ2-7; D is undetermined. The CDR3 has 14 amino acids. CDR1 and CDR2 from the germline V gene are MNHEY and SMNVEV (reference sequence). V was shortened by 4 bases and J by 2 bases, with 12 bases between the two germline ends. CDR3 in amino acids: CASSSLADTYEQYF. The CDR3 nucleotides read TGTGCCAGCAGTTCCCTGGCGGATACCTACGAGCAGTACTTC.

The CDR3 DNA follows: TGTGCCAGCAGCTTAATGGGCAATGAGCAGTTCTTC. Translation gives CASSLMGNEQFF. This chain connects TRBV7-9 to TRBJ2-1; D is undetermined. This CDR3 is 12 amino acids long. CDR1 and CDR2 (germline): SEHNR, FQNEAQ (reference sequence). V shed 2 bases and J shed 6 bases, with 5 bases lying between them.

The gene calls are TRBV7-9 and TRBJ1-2, with 7 nucleotides matching TRBD1. Per the germline V gene, CDR1 is SEHNR and CDR2 is FQNEAQ (reference sequence). The CDR3 totals 15 residues. J lost 5 bases, V lost 7 bases, and 13 bases had no gene match. The chain's CDR3 is CASTRLGDRQYGYTF. In nucleotides, the CDR3 is TGTGCCAGCACCCGTCTAGGGGACAGACAGTATGGCTACACCTTC. Full variable domain (outside the CDR3, taken from reference TRBV7-9 and TRBJ1-2): DTGVSQNPRHKITKRGQNVTFRCDPISEHNRLYWYRQTLGQGPEFLTYFQNEAQLEKSRLLSDRFSAERPKGSFSTLEIQRTEQGDSAMYLCASTRLGDRQYGYTFGSGTRLTVV.

This sequence joins TRBV6-1 and TRBJ2-7; no firm D call. V lost 4 bases and J lost 4, with 17 bases in between. The germline gives CDR1 MNHNS, CDR2 SASEGT. The CDR3 length is 15 residues. CDR3 in amino acids: CASSVLGDWLYEQYF. CDR3 nucleotide sequence: TGTGCCAGCAGTGTTCTAGGAGACTGGCTATACGAGCAGTACTTC.

CDR3 bases: TGCGCCAGCAGCCAAGATAAGGTCGCGAACACCGGGGAGCTGTTTTTT. Translated, it gives CASSQDKVANTGELFF. The chain joins TRBV4-3 to TRBJ2-2; no clear D. V lost 0 bases and J lost 0, with 8 bases in between. The CDR3 runs 16 residues. The germline gives CDR1 LGHNA, CDR2 YSLEER.

This chain links TRBV27 with TRBJ1-5; 8 nucleotides align to TRBD1. This CDR3 region has 16 residues. Germline V gene sequence: CDR1 MNHEY, CDR2 SMNVEV (reference sequence). Trimming took 5 bases from V and 0 from J; bases not matched to a gene: 6. This chain's CDR3 is CASSTRGPDSNQPQHF. Here the CDR3 DNA reads TGTGCCAGCAGTACCAGGGGGCCGGATAGCAATCAGCCCCAGCATTTT.

This clone appeared once. The gene calls are TRBV28 and TRBJ2-1; D perhaps matches TRBD2 (6 bases). With 10 bases removed from V and 0 bases from J, the gap between germline ends came to 16 bases. The length of the CDR3 is 15 residues. The germline V gene has CDR1 MDHEN and CDR2 SYDVKM. CDR3 protein: CANRSLAISYNEQFF. Here the CDR3 DNA reads TGTGCCAACCGGAGCCTAGCGATCTCCTACAATGAGCAGTTCTTC.